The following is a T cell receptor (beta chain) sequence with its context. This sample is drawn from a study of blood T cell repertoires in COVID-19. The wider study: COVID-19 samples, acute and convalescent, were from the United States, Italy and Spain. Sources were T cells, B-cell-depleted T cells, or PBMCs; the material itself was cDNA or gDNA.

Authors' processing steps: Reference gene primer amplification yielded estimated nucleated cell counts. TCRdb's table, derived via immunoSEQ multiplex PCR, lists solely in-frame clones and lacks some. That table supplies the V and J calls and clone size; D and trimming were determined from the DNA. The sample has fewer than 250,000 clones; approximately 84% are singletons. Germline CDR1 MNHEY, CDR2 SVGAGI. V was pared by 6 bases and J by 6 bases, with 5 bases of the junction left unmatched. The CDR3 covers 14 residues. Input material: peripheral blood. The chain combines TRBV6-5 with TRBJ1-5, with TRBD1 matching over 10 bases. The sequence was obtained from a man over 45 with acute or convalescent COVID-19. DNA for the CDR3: TGTGCCAGCAGGACAGGGGGCGCGGGTCAGCCCCAGCATTTT. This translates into CASRTGGAGQPQHF.